The 23 T cell receptor beta chains reported below all come from one sample, sequenced in a study of CD4 T cells in relation to SARS-CoV-2 and coronaviruses. Method: immunoSEQ multiplex PCR; TCRdb's copy keeps in-frame clones and lacks some. Altogether approximately 24,000 clones are present, over 70% being singletons, with the ten largest covering about an eighth. Before the COVID-19 pandemic, during about 2010-2019, CD4+ T cells were taken from unexposed donors. Isolation of CD4+ T cells took place after around eleven days in culture. No antigen has been identified for these receptors. Material for sequencing was CD4+ T cells from PBMCs, cultured in vitro. These receptors were collected from a human donor in good health.

The chain is built from TRBV4-3 and TRBJ1-4; TRBD1 is a possible D gene (5 bases). CDR3 size: 18 residues. Germline-derived CDR1 and CDR2 are LGHNA and YSLEER. Trimming took 0 bases from V and 2 from J, leaving 16 bases between them. CDR3 sequence: CASSQDEGGDLTNEKLFF. The CDR3 DNA follows: TGCGCCAGCAGCCAAGACGAGGGCGGGGACTTGACTAATGAAAAACTGTTTTTT.

The chain recombines TRBV3-1 (or the pseudogene TRBV3-2) with TRBJ1-3, with a possible D match to TRBD1 (5 bases). CDR3 length: 16 residues. Germline CDR1 LGHDT, CDR2 YNNKEL (reference sequence). Trimming cost V 4 bases and J 0 bases, with 13 bases left between them. CDR3 nucleotides: TGTGCCAGCAGCCCCCCGGGGCAGGACTCTGGAAACACCATATATTTT. Residues: CASSPPGQDSGNTIYF.

Here the CDR3 reads CASSLYGHGELFF. For the CDR3, the DNA is TGTGCCAGCAGCTTGTATGGGCACGGGGAGCTGTTTTTT. The J gene is TRBJ2-2, the V gene TRBV5-6, with D unclear. Trimming shortened V by 1 base and J by 7 bases, and 8 bases separated the two germline ends. Germline CDR1 reads SGHDT; CDR2 reads YYEEEE. This CDR3 is 13 amino acids long.

The chain carries TRBV19 and TRBJ1-5; D unresolved. From germline, CDR1 is LNHDA and CDR2 SQIVND (reference sequence). Trimming took 2 bases from V and 2 from J, leaving 13 bases between them. This CDR3 spans 16 amino acids. CDR3 sequence reads: CASSIILGRGNQPQHF. CDR3 sequence (DNA): TGTGCCAGTAGTATAATCCTAGGACGTGGCAATCAGCCCCAGCATTTT.

The rearrangement joins TRBV7-2 to TRBJ2-3; 9 positions match TRBD1. The V segment lost 3 bases and the J segment 6 bases; nucleotides outside the gene matches: 7. Germline CDR1 SGHTA, CDR2 FQGNSA. The length of the CDR3 is 15 residues. The DNA of the CDR3 is TGTGCCAGCAGCTTTAACAGGGGGCGAACTGATACGCAGTATTTT. As protein: CASSFNRGRTDTQYF. Using reference TRBV7-2 and TRBJ2-3 for the parts outside the CDR3, the full variable domain is GAGVSQSPSNKVTEKGKDVELRCDPISGHTALYWYRQSLGQGLEFLIYFQGNSAPDKSGLPSDRFSAERTGGSVSTLTIQRTQQEDSAVYLCASSFNRGRTDTQYFGPGTRLTVL.

J is TRBJ1-2 and V is TRBV3-1 (or the pseudogene TRBV3-2); D is possibly TRBD1 (6 bases). In germline, CDR1 is LGHDT, CDR2 YNNKEL (reference sequence). The CDR3 is 15 amino acids. Trimming stripped 0 bases from V and 4 bases from J, with 12 bases between. The CDR3 DNA reads TGTGCCAGCAGCCAAGATCGGACAGTTCTCTATGGCTACACCTTC. This translates into CASSQDRTVLYGYTF.

The chain links TRBV19 to TRBJ2-2; tentative D call: TRBD2 (6 bases). There are 15 residues in the CDR3. Germline values: CDR1 LNHDA, CDR2 SQIVND (reference sequence). V was pared by 3 bases and J by 6 bases, with 14 bases between. Here the CDR3 reads CASSIPTGEAGELFF. The CDR3 nucleotides are TGTGCCAGTAGTATCCCCACGGGAGAGGCCGGGGAGCTGTTTTTT.

This chain uses TRBV11-2 with TRBJ2-1; 9 bases map to TRBD1. Per the germline V gene, CDR1 is SGHAT and CDR2 is FQNNGV. J lost 10 bases, V lost 5 bases, and 6 bases had no gene match. The CDR3 sequence is 13 residues long. This chain's CDR3 is CASSARQGGEQFF. CDR3 DNA sequence: TGTGCCAGCAGCGCTCGACAGGGGGGCGAGCAGTTCTTC.

The chain has TRBV6-1 and TRBJ2-4, with TRBD1 identical over 7 bases. The V gene end was trimmed by 0 bases and the J gene end by 0 bases; junction bases not matched to a gene: 14. Looked up from germline, CDR1 is MNHNS and CDR2 is SASEGT. There are 20 residues in the CDR3. CDR3 sequence reads: CASSEAGVRGTTLAKNIQYF. In nucleotides, the CDR3 is TGTGCCAGCAGTGAAGCAGGGGTCAGGGGGACCACTTTAGCCAAAAACATTCAGTACTTC.

This chain links TRBV6-6 with TRBJ1-1, with 9 bases lining up with TRBD1. V dropped 4 bases and J dropped 5; count of bases not matched to a gene: 8. Germline assignment: CDR1 MNHNY and CDR2 SVGAGI (reference sequence). This CDR3 is 15 amino acids long. The CDR3 is CASSSHFGTGTEAFF. CDR3 nucleotides: TGTGCCAGCAGTTCCCATTTCGGGACAGGGACTGAAGCTTTCTTT.

The chain carries TRBV5-1 and TRBJ2-5; D possibly matches TRBD1 or TRBD2 (5 bases each). Trimming took off 4 bases at V and 0 bases at J, with 16 bases between the two ends. Per germline, CDR1 SGHRS and CDR2 YFSETQ. This CDR3 contains 16 residues. CDR3: CASSPPGALYQETQYF. For the CDR3, the DNA is TGCGCCAGCAGCCCCCCCGGGGCCCTGTACCAAGAGACCCAGTACTTC. Supplemented by reference TRBV5-1 and TRBJ2-5, the full variable domain reads KAGVTQTPRYLIKTRGQQVTLSCSPISGHRSVSWYQQTPGQGLQFLFEYFSETQRNKGNFPGRFSGRQFSNSRSEMNVSTLELGDSALYLCASSPPGALYQETQYFGPGTRLLVL.

The table lists this clone with a few counts. The chain recombines TRBV14 with TRBJ1-2; the match to TRBD1 covers 10 bases. CDR1 is SGHDN and CDR2 is FVKESK in the germline V gene. The CDR3 spans 13 residues. The J segment lost 8 bases and the V segment lost 5 bases, leaving 5 bases of the junction unmatched. The DNA for the CDR3 is TGTGCCAGCAGCAGACAGGGGGCGGACGGCTACACCTTC. Its translation is CASSRQGADGYTF.

This clone showed up just a few times. This chain links TRBV6-2 or TRBV6-3 with TRBJ2-3, with TRBD2 matching over 10 bases. The CDR3 runs to 14 residues. The V and J ends lost 4 bases and 7 bases, in that order; junction bases with no gene match: 5. The V gene's germline CDR1 is MNHEY and CDR2 SVGEGT. This CDR3 reads CASSSSGGGNTQYF. In DNA, the CDR3 is TGTGCCAGCAGTTCCAGCGGGGGGGGAAATACGCAGTATTTT.

V usage is TRBV27 and J usage is TRBJ2-6; D uncertain. This CDR3 contains 15 residues. V dropped 5 bases and J dropped 1 base, with 9 bases sitting between them. From germline, CDR1 is MNHEY and CDR2 SMNVEV (reference sequence). The CDR3 sequence: CASSERKSGANVLTF. In nucleotides, the CDR3 is TGTGCCAGCAGTGAACGGAAGTCTGGGGCCAACGTCCTGACTTTC. Complete variable domain (other parts from reference TRBV27 and TRBJ2-6): EAQVTQNPRYLITVTGKKLTVTCSQNMNHEYMSWYRQDPGLGLRQIYYSMNVEVTDKGDVPEGYKVSRKEKRNFPLILESPSPNQTSLYFCASSERKSGANVLTFGAGSRLTVL.

This chain connects TRBV9 to TRBJ2-1; D ambiguous. The germline CDR1 and CDR2 sequences are SGDLS and YYNGEE. CDR3 length: 17 amino acids. V lost 3 bases to trimming and J lost 2 bases, with 18 bases between them. In DNA form, the CDR3 reads TGTGCCAGCAGCGGACTGACCCTTGGTGCCACCTACAATGAGCAGTTCTTC. This encodes CASSGLTLGATYNEQFF.

CDR3 region: CASSLQGTYGYTF. In DNA, the CDR3 is TGTGCCAGCAGCTTGCAGGGGACCTATGGCTACACCTTC. The rearrangement links TRBV5-8 to TRBJ1-2; D possibly corresponds to TRBD1 (6 bases). V shed 1 base and J shed 4 bases, with 8 bases lying between them. The CDR3 extends over 13 amino acids. Germline loops: CDR1 SGHTS, CDR2 YDEGEE.

This clone was seen only a few times. The rearrangement joins TRBV11-2 to TRBJ1-1; 9 nucleotides line up with TRBD1. This CDR3 region has 14 residues. Germline CDR1 and CDR2: SGHAT and FQNNGV. The junction had 9 bases not matched to a gene; V was cut back by 2 bases and J by 11 bases. The CDR3 nucleotides read TGTGCCAGCAGCTTACCCCTCACAGGGGGCGAGGCTTTCTTT. This gives the protein CASSLPLTGGEAFF.

In its sample, this clone was seen a few times. The rearrangement links TRBV7-9 to TRBJ1-3; D gene uncertain. Germline-derived CDR1 and CDR2 are SEHNR and FQNEAQ (reference sequence). CDR3 size: 16 residues. The V and J ends lost 1 base and 0 bases respectively, with 10 bases between them. DNA for the CDR3: TGTGCCAGCAGCTTAGAGTACCTGGGCTCTGGAAACACCATATATTTT. Its translation: CASSLEYLGSGNTIYF.

This clone appeared a single time. This chain joins TRBV5-6 and TRBJ2-7; 7 positions agree with TRBD2. This CDR3 is built from 12 residues. V lost 2 bases, J lost 6 bases, and 2 bases stayed unmatched. CDR1 is SGHDT and CDR2 is YYEEEE in the germline V gene. CDR3 region: CASSFGGSEQYF. DNA for the CDR3: TGTGCCAGCAGCTTTGGCGGGAGCGAGCAGTACTTC.

This clone has a handful of counts. This sequence joins TRBV19 and TRBJ1-4; tentatively, D is TRBD1 (6 bases). With 2 bases removed from V and 4 bases from J, the gap between germline ends came to 11 bases. CDR3 length: 15 residues. Germline CDR1 LNHDA, CDR2 SQIVND (reference sequence). This chain's CDR3 is CASSISQGNNEKLFF. The DNA of the CDR3 is TGTGCCAGTAGTATAAGTCAGGGGAATAATGAAAAACTGTTTTTT.

The chain is built from TRBV3-1 (or the pseudogene TRBV3-2) and TRBJ2-7; TRBD1 might be the D (7 bases). The CDR3 runs 14 residues. Trimming took off 1 base at V and 3 bases at J, with 10 bases between the two ends. Germline loops: CDR1 LGHDT, CDR2 YNNKEL (reference sequence). CDR3 amino acids: CASSQGQGGYEQYF. The CDR3 coding sequence is TGTGCCAGCAGCCAAGGACAGGGAGGCTACGAGCAGTACTTC.

The chain combines TRBV6-1 with TRBJ1-5; D not certain. V was clipped by 0 bases and J by 8 bases, with 11 bases between them. Germline CDR1 reads MNHNS; CDR2 reads SASEGT. This CDR3 spans 14 amino acids. The CDR3 DNA reads as TGTGCCAGCAGTGAAGCGCGGGGAGGGAAGCCCCAGCATTTT. Protein product: CASSEARGGKPQHF.

The rearrangement links TRBV2 to TRBJ1-1; D is unresolved. The germline gives CDR1 SNHLY, CDR2 FYNNEI. V was trimmed by 2 bases and J by 0 bases, leaving 13 bases between them. The CDR3 spans 16 residues. The CDR3 sequence is CASSELKGFMNTEAFF. The CDR3 nucleotides are TGTGCCAGCAGTGAACTTAAGGGATTCATGAACACTGAAGCTTTCTTT.